The 28 T cell receptor beta chains presented below share a single source sample, sequenced in a study of regulatory T cells in long-lasting Graves disease. Building the TCR beta libraries relied on iRepertoire HTBI primers, and CDR3 regions underwent Arm-PCR. MiXCR, applied by TCRdb to the multiplex PCR reads, yields one record per CDR3 protein. Among about 430,000 distinct CDR3 sequences listed, 20% to 25% were seen once. The time point denotes: persistent/refractory GD, antithyroid drugs over 5 years with positive TRAb. PBMC RNA served as the TCR library source. Sequenced material: peripheral blood mononuclear cells (PBMCs), taken when the disease was refractory, from a patient treated with antithyroid drugs. These TCRs come from a female donor with Graves disease.

This chain uses TRBV20-1 with TRBJ2-7; D gene unclear. V was trimmed by 0 bases and J by 0 bases, leaving 9 bases between them. The CDR3 sequence is 14 residues long. From germline, CDR1 is DFQATT and CDR2 SNEGSKA (reference sequence). CDR3 region: CSARDPGTSYEQYF. DNA for the CDR3: TGCAGTGCTAGAGACCCAGGTACCTCCTACGAGCAGTACTTC.

This clonotype has at least ten counts. This rearrangement joins TRBV27 to TRBJ2-7; TRBD1 agrees at 10 bases. Germline V CDR1 and CDR2: MNHEY, SMNVEV (reference sequence). Trimming removed 2 bases from V and 7 bases from J; junction bases left unmatched: 8. The CDR3 is made up of 15 amino acids. The CDR3: CASSLTGTGAREQYF. In DNA form, the CDR3 reads TGTGCCAGCAGTTTAACCGGGACAGGGGCAAGGGAGCAGTACTTC.

In this sample, this clonotype turned up a few times. This chain connects TRBV18 to TRBJ2-7; 13 bases are shared with TRBD2. The CDR3 is 16 residues long. The J segment lost 3 bases and the V segment lost 6 bases, leaving 8 bases of the junction unmatched. The germline V gene encodes CDR1 KGHSH and CDR2 LQKENI. The CDR3 loop reads CASSRTWTSGSYEQYF. Here the CDR3 DNA reads TGTGCCAGCTCCCGAACTTGGACTAGCGGGAGCTACGAGCAGTACTTC.

This clonotype was observed a handful of times. This sequence joins TRBV12-3 or TRBV12-4 and TRBJ2-7; unclear D gene. The V end lost 0 bases, the J end lost 6 bases, and 9 bases lay between the germline ends. This CDR3 spans 13 amino acids. CDR3 in DNA: TGTGCCAGCAGTTTAGCGCAAGTTTCCGAGCAGTACTTC. Translated: CASSLAQVSEQYF.

Details on this clonotype: A far larger clone is only one base removed, so a read error is likely. The CDR3, as DNA: TGTGCCAGCACCGAGAGGACCCTGGAAGACATTCAGTACTTC. Its translation: CASTERTLEDIQYF. The chain combines TRBV11-3 with TRBJ2-5; D gene uncertain. Gene TRBJ2-4 matches the end of the DNA better, so the J call may be wrong. The CDR3 contains 14 residues. Germline V gene data show CDR1 as SGHNT and CDR2 as YENEEA.

There are many counts of this clonotype. V gene TRBV2 combines with J gene TRBJ2-1; TRBD2 matches 12 bases. This CDR3 is built from 15 residues. With V trimmed by 2 bases and J by 5 bases, 1 base remained unmatched. Germline loops: CDR1 SNHLY, CDR2 FYNNEI. The CDR3 DNA reads as TGTGCCAGCAGTGAAAGGACTAGCGGGAACAATGAGCAGTTCTTC. Translated, it gives CASSERTSGNNEQFF.

This rearrangement joins TRBV28 to TRBJ1-3; weak D call: TRBD1 (5 bases). CDR1 MDHEN and CDR2 SYDVKM come from the germline V gene. CDR3 length: 14 residues. Trimming shortened V by 8 bases and J by 4 bases, and 15 bases separated the two germline ends. The CDR3 loop is CASHRGVPGNTIYF. The CDR3 DNA follows: TGTGCCAGCCACCGGGGGGTTCCGGGAAACACCATATATTTT.

The V call is TRBV2, the J call TRBJ2-5; no clear D gene. CDR1 is SNHLY, CDR2 FYNNEI, per germline. V shed 6 bases and J shed 4 bases, with 24 bases lying between them. This CDR3 is built from 17 residues. CDR3 sequence (DNA): TGTGCCAGCAGCCTCACTGAAGGCCGGGCCTCCGGAGAGACCCAGTACTTC. Encoded protein: CASSLTEGRASGETQYF.

The chain carries TRBV29-1 and TRBJ2-7; perhaps TRBD2 as D (6 bases). Trimming shortened V by 2 bases and J by 2 bases, and 7 bases separated the two germline ends. CDR1 and CDR2 from the germline V gene are SQVTM and ANQGSEA. This CDR3 has 12 amino acids. Here the CDR3 DNA reads TGCAGCGTTGAAACGGGAGCCTACGAGCAGTACTTC. Translating gives CSVETGAYEQYF.

There are a few counts of this clonotype. The chain employs TRBV7-2 and TRBJ1-1; D perhaps matches TRBD1 (5 bases). Trimming removed 5 bases from V and 0 bases from J, with 16 bases in between. This CDR3 comprises 16 residues. CDR1 and CDR2 from the germline V gene are SGHTA and FQGNSA. The CDR3 nucleotides read TGTGCCAGCAGCCCCGGGGACGGCCCCATGAACACTGAAGCTTTCTTT. This codes for CASSPGDGPMNTEAFF.

J is TRBJ1-1 and V is TRBV7-9; perhaps TRBD1 as D (6 bases). This CDR3 spans 17 amino acids. Germline V CDR1 and CDR2: SEHNR, FQNEAQ (reference sequence). V lost 3 bases and J lost 6, with 23 bases in between. The CDR3, as DNA: TGTGCCAGCAGCTTTCTAATGGGGCAGGGGTTGGGTTCTGAAGCTTTCTTT. Its protein product is CASSFLMGQGLGSEAFF.

In its sample, this clonotype was seen many times. The V gene is TRBV7-8, the J gene TRBJ2-2, with unresolved D. Trimming cost V 5 bases and J 9 bases, with 13 bases left between them. Germline values: CDR1 SGHVS, CDR2 FQNEAQ. The CDR3 extends over 13 amino acids. CDR3 coding DNA: TGTGCCAGCAGCCACGGGTCGGGCTGGGAGCTGTTTTTT. Translating gives CASSHGSGWELFF.

Of note for this clonotype: This may arise from a read error, as a much more abundant clone is one base away. In nucleotides, the CDR3 is TGTGCCAGCTCACCCACCGGACAGGACAAAGAGACCCAGTACTTC. Protein product: CASSPTGQDKETQYF. The chain joins TRBV18 to TRBJ2-5; 7 nucleotides align to TRBD1. From germline, CDR1 is KGHSH and CDR2 LQKENI. J lost 3 bases, V lost 3 bases, and 7 bases had no gene match. The length of the CDR3 is 15 residues.

This chain joins TRBV28 and TRBJ2-7; D perhaps matches TRBD2 (6 bases). The CDR3 is 12 amino acids. Germline values: CDR1 MDHEN, CDR2 SYDVKM. V was cut by 3 bases and J by 6 bases, with 9 bases left in between. CDR3 DNA: TGTGCCAGCAGTTTGGACGGGAGCGAGCAGTACTTC. Its protein is CASSLDGSEQYF.

This clonotype was recorded many times. The V gene is TRBV6-1, the J gene TRBJ2-7; D is undetermined. This CDR3 is built from 13 residues. V was cut by 1 base and J by 2 bases, with 6 bases left in between. Germline V gene data show CDR1 as MNHNS and CDR2 as SASEGT. The CDR3 DNA reads TGTGCCAGCAGTGAAGTGGGGACCTACGAGCAGTACTTC. Translation: CASSEVGTYEQYF.

The V call is TRBV13, the J call TRBJ2-7, with 7 bases fitting TRBD2. With V trimmed by 10 bases and J by 3 bases, 9 bases remained unmatched. Germline V gene data show CDR1 as PRHDT and CDR2 as FYEKMQ (reference sequence). The CDR3 covers 13 residues. The CDR3: CATVSSGNYEQYF. The CDR3 nucleotides are TGTGCCACCGTTTCTAGCGGAAACTACGAGCAGTACTTC.

This clonotype showed up just a few times. V gene TRBV7-2 combines with J gene TRBJ1-2; D gene unclear. The germline gives CDR1 SGHTA, CDR2 FQGNSA. This CDR3 has 13 amino acids. Trimming stripped 5 bases from V and 6 bases from J, with 13 bases between. The CDR3 nucleotides read TGTGCCAGCAGCCCTAGGGCAGGCGATGGCTACACCTTC. It is translated as CASSPRAGDGYTF.

In its sample, this clonotype was seen a few times. The chain employs TRBV10-3 and TRBJ2-2; maybe TRBD2 (5 bases). Germline CDR1 reads ENHRY; CDR2 reads SYGVKD. This CDR3 has 13 residues. With 4 bases removed from V and 5 bases from J, the gap between germline ends came to 8 bases. The CDR3 sequence: CAISAGETGELFF. CDR3 nucleotides: TGTGCCATCAGTGCTGGGGAGACCGGGGAGCTGTTTTTT.

This clonotype was detected a few times. This rearrangement joins TRBV4-1 to TRBJ2-4; D is unclear. The CDR3 length is 17 residues. Germline lookup yields CDR1 MGHRA and CDR2 YSYEKL. Trimming left V 2 bases short and J 1 base short, with 15 bases between. The CDR3 region has the DNA TGCGCCAGCAGCCAACCCGTCGCCCCATCTGCCAAAAACATTCAGTACTTC. This gives the protein CASSQPVAPSAKNIQYF.

This clonotype was detected a few times. The chain couples TRBV11-2 to TRBJ2-5; D possibly corresponds to TRBD1 (5 bases). The germline gives CDR1 SGHAT, CDR2 FQNNGV. The CDR3 totals 12 residues. Deletions cut 9 bases from V and 5 bases from J, with 13 bases between. The CDR3 protein is CASVLKGETQYF. DNA for the CDR3: TGTGCCAGTGTCTTGAAGGGGGAGACCCAGTACTTC.

In this sample, this clonotype turned up many times. The V gene is TRBV24-1, the J gene TRBJ1-2, with TRBD1 matching over 8 bases. CDR1 and CDR2 (germline): KGHDR, SFDVKD. V was pared by 3 bases and J by 0 bases, with 5 bases of the junction left unmatched. This CDR3 comprises 16 residues. CDR3 amino acids: CATSDPRTGTNYGYTF. DNA for the CDR3: TGTGCCACCAGTGATCCACGGACAGGGACTAACTATGGCTACACCTTC.

Of note for this clonotype: Being one base from a much bigger clone, this may be a read error. The chain has TRBV28 and TRBJ2-2, with D perhaps TRBD1 or TRBD2 (5 bases each). Germline CDR1 and CDR2: MDHEN and SYDVKM. CDR3 size: 13 residues. CDR3 sequence: CASRTLGAGELLF. The DNA of the CDR3 is TGTGCCAGCAGGACCCTAGGGGCCGGGGAGCTGCTTTTT.

The gene calls are TRBV20-1 and TRBJ2-5, with D possibly TRBD2 on 6 matching bases. The length of the CDR3 is 12 residues. The germline gives CDR1 DFQATT, CDR2 SNEGSKA (reference sequence). Trimming took 6 bases from V and 4 from J, leaving 12 bases between them. The CDR3 nucleotides are TGCAGTGCCGCGGGACCCACAGAGACCCAGTACTTC. Residues: CSAAGPTETQYF.

Ten or more counts support this clonotype. This rearrangement joins TRBV2 to TRBJ2-2; D gene unclear. Trimming took 4 bases from V and 5 from J, leaving 11 bases between them. This CDR3 spans 14 amino acids. CDR1 is SNHLY, CDR2 FYNNEI, per germline. In DNA form, the CDR3 reads TGTGCCAGCAGTGGACATTTGGAGACCGGGGAGCTGTTTTTT. Translation: CASSGHLETGELFF.

The rearrangement joins TRBV7-3 to TRBJ2-4; 7 bases are shared with TRBD2. The germline CDR1 and CDR2 sequences are SGHTA and FQGTGA. After removal of 11 bases from V and 15 bases from J, the junction contained 7 bases not matched to a gene. The CDR3 runs 9 residues. The CDR3 region is CAGPRGGYF. CDR3 DNA sequence: TGTGCCGGCCCCCGCGGGGGGTACTTC.

This clonotype showed up just a few times. The chain combines TRBV4-1 with TRBJ2-2; 12 bases are shared with TRBD2. The germline CDR1 and CDR2 sequences are MGHRA and YSYEKL. Trimming cost V 1 base and J 4 bases; bases outside gene matches: 4. This CDR3 has 17 amino acids. CDR3 coding DNA: TGCGCCAGCAGCCAAGGCCCGACTAGCGGGAGCACCGGGGAGCTGTTTTTT. Translation gives CASSQGPTSGSTGELFF.

A remark on this clonotype: One end of the junction is discordant with germline, which a read error may explain. V and J are TRBV4-1 and TRBJ2-7, with D perhaps given as TRBD1 or TRBD2 (6 bases each). This CDR3 contains 15 residues. CDR1 is MGHRA and CDR2 is YSYEKL in the germline V gene. The CDR3 DNA sequence: TGCGCCGGCAGCCAAGATAGGAGGGGGTCCTACGAGCAGTACTTC. It codes for CAGSQDRRGSYEQYF.

V usage is TRBV30 and J usage is TRBJ2-2; D remains ambiguous. This CDR3 has 9 residues. V lost 0 bases, J lost 13 bases, and 3 bases lay in between. Looked up from germline, CDR1 is GTSNPN and CDR2 is SVGIG (reference sequence). The CDR3 loop reads CAWSVWLFF. CDR3 bases: TGTGCCTGGAGTGTGTGGCTGTTTTTT.